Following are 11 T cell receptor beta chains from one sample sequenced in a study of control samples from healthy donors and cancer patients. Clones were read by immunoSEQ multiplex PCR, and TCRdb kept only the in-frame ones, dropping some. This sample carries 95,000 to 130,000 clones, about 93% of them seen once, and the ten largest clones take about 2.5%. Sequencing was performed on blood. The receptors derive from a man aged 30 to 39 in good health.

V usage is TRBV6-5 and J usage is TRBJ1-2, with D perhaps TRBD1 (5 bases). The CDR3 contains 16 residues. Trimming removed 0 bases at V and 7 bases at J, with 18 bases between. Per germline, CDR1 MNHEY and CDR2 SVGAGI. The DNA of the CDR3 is TGTGCCAGCAGTTACTCGATAGCGCCAGGGTTGAGTGGCTACACCTTC. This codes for CASSYSIAPGLSGYTF.

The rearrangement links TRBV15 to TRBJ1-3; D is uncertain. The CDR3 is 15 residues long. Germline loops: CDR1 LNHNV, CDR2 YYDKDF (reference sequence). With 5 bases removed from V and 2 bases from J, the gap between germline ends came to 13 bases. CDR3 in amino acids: CATSGVNFAGNTIYF. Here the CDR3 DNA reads TGTGCCACCAGCGGGGTCAATTTCGCTGGAAACACCATATATTTT.

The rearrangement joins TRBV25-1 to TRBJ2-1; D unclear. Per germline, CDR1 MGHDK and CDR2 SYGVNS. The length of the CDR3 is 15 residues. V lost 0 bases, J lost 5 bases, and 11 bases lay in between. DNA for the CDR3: TGTGCCAGCAGTGAATACGTAGCTCCGGACAATGAGCAGTTCTTC. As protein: CASSEYVAPDNEQFF.

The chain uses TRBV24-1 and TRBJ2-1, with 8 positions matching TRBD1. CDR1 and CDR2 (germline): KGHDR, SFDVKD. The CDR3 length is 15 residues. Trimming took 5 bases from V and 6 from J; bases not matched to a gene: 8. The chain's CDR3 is CATSAGSRGLNEQFF. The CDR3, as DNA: TGTGCCACCAGTGCAGGGTCCAGGGGGCTCAATGAGCAGTTCTTC.

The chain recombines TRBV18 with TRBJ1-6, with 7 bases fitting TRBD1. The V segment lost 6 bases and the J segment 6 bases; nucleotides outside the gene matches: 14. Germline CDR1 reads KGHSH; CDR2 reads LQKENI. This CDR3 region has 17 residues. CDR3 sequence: CASSPQGPGGSNSPLHF. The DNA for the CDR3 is TGTGCCAGCTCCCCGCAGGGGCCAGGGGGTAGTAATTCACCCCTCCACTTT.

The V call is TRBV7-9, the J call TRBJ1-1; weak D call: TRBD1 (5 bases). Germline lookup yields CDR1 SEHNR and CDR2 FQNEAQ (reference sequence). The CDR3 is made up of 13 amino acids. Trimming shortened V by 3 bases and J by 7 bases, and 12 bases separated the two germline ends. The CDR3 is CASSFGAGNEAFF. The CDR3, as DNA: TGTGCCAGCAGCTTTGGGGCAGGGAATGAAGCTTTCTTT.

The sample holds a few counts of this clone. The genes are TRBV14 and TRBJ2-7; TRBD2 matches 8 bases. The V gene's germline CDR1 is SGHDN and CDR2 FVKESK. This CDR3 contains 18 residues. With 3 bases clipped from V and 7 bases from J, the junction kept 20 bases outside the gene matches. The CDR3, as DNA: TGTGCCAGCAGCCACGAGCCTTTACTAGCGGCGTGCTGGCCGGAGCAGTACGTC. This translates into CASSHEPLLAACWPEQYV.

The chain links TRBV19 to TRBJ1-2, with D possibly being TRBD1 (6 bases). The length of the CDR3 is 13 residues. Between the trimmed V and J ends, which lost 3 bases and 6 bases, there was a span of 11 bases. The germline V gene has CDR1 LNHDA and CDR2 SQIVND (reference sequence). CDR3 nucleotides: TGTGCCAGTAGTATTCGTGGGGGCGATGGCTACACCTTC. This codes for CASSIRGGDGYTF.

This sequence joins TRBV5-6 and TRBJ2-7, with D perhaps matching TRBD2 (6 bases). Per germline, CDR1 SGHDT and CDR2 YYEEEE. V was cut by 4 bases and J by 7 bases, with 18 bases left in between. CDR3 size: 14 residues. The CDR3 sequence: CASSPPTSAGEQYV. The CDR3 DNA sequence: TGTGCCAGCAGCCCCCCGACGTCGGCGGGGGAGCAGTACGTC.

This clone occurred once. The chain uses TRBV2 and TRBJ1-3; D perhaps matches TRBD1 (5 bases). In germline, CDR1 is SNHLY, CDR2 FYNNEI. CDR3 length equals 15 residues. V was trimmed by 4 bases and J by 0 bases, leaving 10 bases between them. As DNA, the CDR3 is TGTGCCAGCAGTGCAGGGACGACCTCTGGAAACACCATATATTTT. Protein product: CASSAGTTSGNTIYF.

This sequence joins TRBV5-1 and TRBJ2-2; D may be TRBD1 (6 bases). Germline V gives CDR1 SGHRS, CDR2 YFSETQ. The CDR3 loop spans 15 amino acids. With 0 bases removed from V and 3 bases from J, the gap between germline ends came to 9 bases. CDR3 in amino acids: CASSLGQDYTGELFF. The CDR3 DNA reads TGCGCCAGCAGCTTGGGACAGGATTACACCGGGGAGCTGTTTTTT.